This entry is about one T cell receptor beta chain. Its antigen is not known. Gene names denote mouse genes. The read stops 4 residues short of the end of the CDR3; the missing end is completed from the germline J gene. Scientists pooled cutaneous lymph node cells and sorted them on CD4, CD8alpha, NKG2D, NKG2ACE and other markers. Trimming took 5 bases from V and 4 from J; bases not matched to a gene: 1. Per the germline V gene, CDR1 is FNHDT and CDR2 is SITEND (reference sequence). The CDR3 length is 12 residues. The sample belongs to a study of CD8+ T cells in alopecia areata. About the research overall: Skin-grafted roughly 7-11-week-old female C3H/HeJ mice received tissue from approximately 6-12-month-old C3H/HeJ donors with spontaneous alopecia. Whole-study results and caveats: Lesional scalp exceeded normal scalp in clonality, especially in alopecia totalis/universalis. Sharing of TCRs across patients appeared less clear than in mice, possibly for HLA-related reasons. In scalp samples, resident alphabeta T cells of normal skin are also sequenced.

Extraction and reverse transcription of RNA yielded cDNA as the sequencing template. Profiled with immunoSEQ multiplex PCR; TCRdb holds only in-frame clones, not every one. The record shows about 300,000 clones for this sample, with no singletons present. This receptor was taken from a C3H/HeJ mouse with alopecia areata. Strain haplotype (MHC): H2-k. The chain uses TRBV19 and TRBJ1-1; TRBD1 agrees at 8 bases. The sequencing sample was made of CD4+ T cells sorted from a lymph node. The sequenced CDR3 bases are TGTGCCAGCAGCGGACAGGGCACA. Translated: CASSGQGT. The full CDR3 is CASSGQGTEVFF.